Listed below are T cell receptor beta chains from one sample, sequenced in a study of cytomegalovirus exposure and HLA in healthy donors. This table comes from immunoSEQ multiplex PCR, and its TCRdb copy is limited to in-frame clones, with some not included. The table includes some 250,000 clones, 85% to 90% detected once. The specimen was PBMCs. Receptor source: a woman younger than 35 in good health and CMV-seronegative. Each CDR3 is given without its conserved first and last residue. Size is stated for part of the rows, as once, few or many counts, or as a class when the clone is expanded.

clone size | V gene | CDR3 protein
. | TRBV28 | ASRPRVNYGYT
. | TRBV11-2 | ASSAQTGGGDTQY
. | TRBV11-3 | ASSSSLVGANNEQF
. | TRBV19 | ATEAGAGGTEAF
. | TRBV25-1 | ATGNGDGNTIY
once | TRBV27 | ASSLQQGGSYEQY
. | TRBV6-5 | ASSYGGSTDTQY
. | TRBV4-1 | ASSQIDRADTEAF
few | TRBV19 | ASRYGTGASPLH
few | TRBV6-5 | ASSYSHDQYYEQY
. | TRBV4-1 | ASSQDPVSNQPQH
. | TRBV6-1 | ASSESGPWGGYT
. | TRBV7-2 | ASSLGSWFATDTQY
. | TRBV19 | ASSMTGSGNQPQH
. | TRBV6-5 | ASSYSQGAPGYT
. | TRBV4-1 | ASSAPGQGAGQF
few | TRBV18 | ASSPGQGNTGELF
. | TRBV6-1 | ASKRGEKLF
few | TRBV25-1 | ASSPQGTGQPQH
. | TRBV4-1 | ASSAGTYSGNTIY
. | TRBV30 | AWSVGGRSSGNTIY
. | TRBV2 | ASRNLGTSQDTQY
once | TRBV5-4 | ASSLSGGTYPGNEQY
few | TRBV27 | ASSFGQANQPQH
. | TRBV5-5 | ASSPPGTYEQY
. | TRBV28 | ASTTSGGRYEQY
. | TRBV19 | ASSISPMRLGSNQPQH
. | TRBV5-6 | ASSLFGKSSYEQY
. | TRBV4-3 | ASSPKTGDEKLF
. | TRBV10-3 | AISEGGARGNTIY
. | TRBV2 | ASRDSLETQY
. | TRBV11-2 | ASSLLAETLETQY
. | TRBV18 | ASLAGTGGPETQY
. | TRBV4-2 | ASRGGVTTGELF
. | TRBV14 | ASSQLSGEGGNEQF
. | TRBV28 | ASSFGSPSYEQY
. | TRBV4-3 | ASSQVTSGGALYSDTQY
. | TRBV19 | ASRPTSVGYQETQY
. | TRBV6-6 | ASRGQPNEKLF
. | TRBV28 | ASSPSLSSGGRIAKNIQY
. | TRBV19 | ASSTNAISSYEQY
. | TRBV5-1 | ASSLSSGEGYT
. | TRBV7-2 | ASSWVEVNYGYT
. | TRBV27 | ASLPATGRFGYGYT
. | TRBV28 | ASSLYMGSSGGISYEQY
. | TRBV28 | ASSWGVTVLNTEAF
. | TRBV7-9 | ASSLTRDSQQETQY
. | TRBV28 | ASILYLGAGEQY
. | TRBV7-8 | ASSSAGGVYVY
once | TRBV10-2 | ASSESRQGAYGYT
. | TRBV9 | ASSVRRGKDTQY
. | TRBV5-1 | ASSLAGTGGEKLF
. | TRBV5-6 | ASSFTGVGNTIY
. | TRBV4-1 | ASSPLGLMLAGTPEHTDTQY
. | TRBV2 | ASSALWDRGNYEQY
few | TRBV6-4 | ASSDSETDTQY
. | TRBV9 | ASSVALIGSGTGELF
. | TRBV7-2 | ASSLAVGRGPLYGYT
. | TRBV5-4 | ASSLALAVEQY